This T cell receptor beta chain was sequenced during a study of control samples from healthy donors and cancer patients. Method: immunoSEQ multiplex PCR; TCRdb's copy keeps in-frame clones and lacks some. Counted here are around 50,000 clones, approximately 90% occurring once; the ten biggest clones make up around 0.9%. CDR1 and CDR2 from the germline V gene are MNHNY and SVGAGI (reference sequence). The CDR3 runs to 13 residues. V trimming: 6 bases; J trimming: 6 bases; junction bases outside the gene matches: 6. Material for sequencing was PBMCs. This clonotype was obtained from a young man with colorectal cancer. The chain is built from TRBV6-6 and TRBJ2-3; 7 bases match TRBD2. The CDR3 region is CASSRTSPDTQYF. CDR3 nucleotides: TGTGCCAGCAGCAGGACTAGTCCGGATACGCAGTATTTT.